This T cell receptor (beta chain) was obtained from a study of cytomegalovirus exposure and HLA in healthy donors. This clone has a single count. The antigen remains undetermined. Study results and caveats: CMV serostatus was the sole immune exposure information available.

The CDR3 is made up of 16 amino acids. The V gene end was trimmed by 3 bases and the J gene end by 4 bases; junction bases not matched to a gene: 10. The V gene's germline CDR1 is KGHSH and CDR2 LQKENI. PCR employed 60 Vbeta and 13 Jbeta primers. Some clones are missing from TCRdb's copy, which holds only in-frame ones; the method was immunoSEQ multiplex PCR. Counted here are approximately 180,000 clones, 80% occurring once; the ten biggest clones make up under 7.5%. The sequenced material came from PBMCs. This chain links TRBV18 with TRBJ1-1; 8 bases are a match to TRBD1. The clonotype was recovered from a man younger than 45 in good health and CMV-seropositive. The CDR3, as DNA: TGTGCCAGCTCACCTCGGGAACAGGGGGGAGTCACTGAAGCTTTCTTT. It yields the protein CASSPREQGGVTEAFF.